A selection of T cell receptor beta chains follows, all from one sample in a study of OX40 agonist ivuxolimab in advanced cancers. This table comes from immunoSEQ multiplex PCR, and its TCRdb copy is limited to in-frame clones, with some not included. This sample has 55,000 to 65,000 clones, with around four fifths found just once. The material was CD4+ or CD8+ T cells sorted from blood, obtained in a trial of the OX40 agonist ivuxolimab. These receptors came from an adult with an advanced solid tumor such as melanoma, head and neck, liver or kidney cancer. Each CDR3 is given with its conserved first and last residue. The order of the fields is clone size, V gene, J gene, D gene, CDR3 protein, CDR3 DNA. The D gene is left open where the match is weak. Size values are once, few and many counts, or a class for expanded clones, and some rows have none.

.,TRBV28,TRBJ1-1,.,CASSLPGPNTEAFF,TGTGCCAGCAGTTTACCCGGGCCGAACACTGAAGCTTTCTTT
once,TRBV7-9,TRBJ2-5,TRBD2,CASSGLAHETQYF,TGTGCCAGCAGCGGACTAGCACATGAGACCCAGTACTTC
.,TRBV5-1,TRBJ1-1,TRBD1,CASSLGQGVGAFF,TGCGCCAGCAGCTTGGGACAGGGGGTCGGAGCTTTCTTT
.,TRBV6-5,TRBJ2-7,.,CASSWGRTYEQYF,TGTGCCAGCAGTTGGGGTAGGACCTACGAGCAGTACTTC
.,TRBV7-8,TRBJ2-1,TRBD2,CASSFTLPGTSGYNEQFF,TGTGCCAGCAGCTTTACCTTACCCGGGACTAGCGGGTACAATGAGCAGTTCTTC
once,TRBV5-4,TRBJ1-4,.,CASSFPGPGNEKLFF,TGTGCCAGCAGCTTTCCCGGGCCCGGTAATGAAAAACTGTTTTTT
.,TRBV2,TRBJ2-7,.,CASSERDEQYF,TGTGCCAGCAGTGAAAGGGACGAGCAGTACTTC
.,TRBV19,TRBJ1-1,.,CAIASKTGNTEAFF,TGTGCCATCGCATCCAAGACAGGGAACACTGAAGCTTTCTTT
.,TRBV4-1,TRBJ2-7,.,CASSQDWAGAPYEQYF,TGCGCCAGCAGCCAAGATTGGGCAGGGGCCCCCTACGAGCAGTACTTC
.,TRBV6-8,TRBJ2-3,TRBD2,CASVAGDTQYF,TGTGCCAGCGTAGCGGGAGATACGCAGTATTTT
.,TRBV5-8,TRBJ1-1,.,CASSPGQIVDTEAFF,TGTGCCAGCAGTCCTGGACAGATTGTTGACACTGAAGCTTTCTTT
.,TRBV10-3,TRBJ2-1,.,CAIRGRELNEQFF,TGTGCCATCAGGGGCAGGGAACTCAATGAGCAGTTCTTC
few,TRBV6-5,TRBJ1-2,.,CASSTGQNYGYTF,TGTGCCAGCAGTACCGGACAGAACTATGGCTACACCTTC
.,TRBV30,TRBJ1-1,.,CAHLRGETEAFF,TGTGCCCACCTACGGGGGGAAACTGAAGCTTTCTTT
.,TRBV9,TRBJ2-7,TRBD2,CASSGPRGDYEQYF,TGTGCCAGCAGCGGGCCTCGGGGGGACTACGAGCAGTACTTC
.,TRBV2,TRBJ1-5,TRBD1,CASSEMSGGDQPQHF,TGTGCCAGCAGTGAAATGTCAGGGGGCGATCAGCCCCAGCATTTT
many,TRBV21-1,TRBJ2-3,.,CASSKEERTDTQYF,TGTGCCAGCAGCAAAGAGGAGCGTACAGATACGCAGTATTTT
.,TRBV28,TRBJ2-1,.,CAIWGPSVGGEQFF,TGTGCCATCTGGGGCCCTAGCGTCGGGGGTGAGCAGTTCTTC
.,TRBV5-1,TRBJ1-5,.,CASSPGDSDQPQHF,TGCGCCAGCAGCCCGGGAGACAGCGATCAGCCCCAGCATTTT
.,TRBV11-2,TRBJ1-2,.,CASSLGRAYGYTF,TGTGCCAGCAGCTTGGGAAGGGCCTATGGCTACACCTTC
.,TRBV5-5,TRBJ1-1,TRBD1,CASRGAGTANTEAFF,TGTGCCAGCAGGGGCGCCGGGACAGCGAACACTGAAGCTTTCTTT
.,TRBV19,TRBJ2-7,.,CASSIGTQSYEQYF,TGTGCCAGTAGTATAGGGACACAGTCCTACGAGCAGTACTTC
.,TRBV28,TRBJ1-3,.,CASSPQPSGKTIYF,TGTGCCAGCAGTCCCCAGCCCTCTGGAAAGACCATATATTTT
.,TRBV6-5,TRBJ2-7,TRBD2,CASSLGLAGNYEQYF,TGTGCCAGCAGCCTAGGACTAGCGGGTAACTACGAGCAGTACTTC
.,TRBV9,TRBJ2-7,TRBD2,CASSLLAGGREQYF,TGTGCCAGCAGCCTACTAGCGGGGGGTCGCGAGCAGTACTTC
few,TRBV5-1,TRBJ1-5,TRBD1,CASSLEGQSNQPQHF,TGCGCCAGCAGCTTGGAGGGACAGAGCAATCAGCCCCAGCATTTT
.,TRBV15,TRBJ2-7,TRBD2,CATSRDRSGQTYEQYF,TGTGCCACCAGCAGAGATCGTAGCGGGCAAACCTACGAGCAGTACTTC
.,TRBV18,TRBJ1-5,TRBD1,CASSTGEGVNQPQHF,TGTGCCAGCTCCACAGGGGAAGGGGTAAATCAGCCCCAGCATTTT
.,TRBV18,TRBJ1-1,TRBD1,CASSPTGGYTEAFF,TGTGCCAGCTCACCCACAGGGGGTTACACTGAAGCTTTCTTT
.,TRBV5-8,TRBJ2-1,.,CASSFPEARRTEQFF,TGTGCCAGCAGCTTCCCGGAAGCCCGAAGGACTGAGCAGTTCTTC
.,TRBV20-1,TRBJ1-2,.,CSASRFNYTF,TGCAGTGCCAGCCGTTTTAACTACACCTTC
once,TRBV10-3,TRBJ2-7,.,CAISESGEQYF,TGTGCCATCAGTGAGTCGGGCGAGCAGTACTTC